Shown below are 4 T cell receptor beta chains from a single sample sequenced in a study of identical twins. One entry per CDR3 protein results from TCRdb running MiXCR on the 5' RACE reads. The sample carries some 570,000 distinct CDR3 sequences, about a fifth recorded once. The data were also submitted as part of a second study, on yellow fever vaccine responses in identical twins.

The sequenced sample consisted of CD4+ T cells sorted from blood. Receptors originate from a woman aged 18-35 years in good health.

This clonotype was recorded once. Here the CDR3 reads CASSKGTGFFHEQYF. For the CDR3, the DNA is TGTGCCAGTAGTAAAGGGACAGGGTTTTTCCACGAGCAGTACTTC. The gene calls are TRBV19 and TRBJ2-7, with 9 nucleotides matching TRBD1. Germline CDR1 is LNHDA and CDR2 is SQIVND (reference sequence). The CDR3 spans 15 residues. The V segment lost 4 bases and the J segment 5 bases; nucleotides outside the gene matches: 9.

V is TRBV7-9 and J is TRBJ2-6; D gene ambiguous. V was pared by 2 bases and J by 0 bases, with 11 bases between. Looked up from germline, CDR1 is SEHNR and CDR2 is FQNEAQ (reference sequence). The CDR3 has 17 amino acids. The DNA for the CDR3 is TGTGCCAGCAGCTTAATCCGAGTATACTCTGGGGCCAACGTCCTGACTTTC. It translates to CASSLIRVYSGANVLTF.

This clonotype has just a few counts. The rearrangement joins TRBV19 to TRBJ2-1; possible D gene TRBD2, 6 bases. The V gene lost 4 bases and the J gene lost 5 bases, with 9 bases spanning the gap. In germline, CDR1 is LNHDA, CDR2 SQIVND (reference sequence). This CDR3 is 13 amino acids long. For the CDR3, the DNA is TGTGCCAGTAGTAAGGGACTTAACAATGAGCAGTTCTTC. Protein product: CASSKGLNNEQFF.

This chain links TRBV5-6 with TRBJ1-1; TRBD1 agrees at 7 bases. With V trimmed by 4 bases and J by 4 bases, 10 bases remained unmatched. This CDR3 is built from 15 residues. Germline V gives CDR1 SGHDT, CDR2 YYEEEE. DNA of the CDR3: TGTGCCAGCAGCGTTGGACAGGTACAACGCACTGAAGCTTTCTTT. It specifies CASSVGQVQRTEAFF. The full variable domain, in which reference TRBV5-6 and TRBJ1-1 provide the parts outside the CDR3, is DAGVTQSPTHLIKTRGQQVTLRCSPKSGHDTVSWYQQALGQGPQFIFQYYEEEERQRGNFPDRFSGHQFPNYSSELNVNALLLGDSALYLCASSVGQVQRTEAFFGQGTRLTVV.